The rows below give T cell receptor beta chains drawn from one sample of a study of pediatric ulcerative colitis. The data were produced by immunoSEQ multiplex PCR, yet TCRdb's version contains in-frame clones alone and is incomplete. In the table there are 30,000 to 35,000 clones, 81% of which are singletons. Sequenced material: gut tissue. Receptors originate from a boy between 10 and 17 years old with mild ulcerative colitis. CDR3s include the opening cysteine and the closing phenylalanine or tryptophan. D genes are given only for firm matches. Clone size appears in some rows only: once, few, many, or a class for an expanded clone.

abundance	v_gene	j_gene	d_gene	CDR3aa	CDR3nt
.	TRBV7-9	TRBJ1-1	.	CASRPSGKNEAFF	TGTGCCAGCAGACCCTCGGGAAAGAATGAAGCTTTCTTT
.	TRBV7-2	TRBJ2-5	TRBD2	CASSPPRPAGRETQYF	TGTGCCAGCAGCCCCCCGCGGCCAGCGGGGAGAGAGACCCAGTACTTC
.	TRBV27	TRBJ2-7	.	CASSSWTVSYEQYF	TGTGCCAGCAGTTCCTGGACTGTCTCCTACGAGCAGTACTTC
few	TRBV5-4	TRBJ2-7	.	CASSLGSGGPSEQYF	TGTGCCAGCAGCTTGGGTAGCGGAGGACCCTCAGAGCAGTACTTC
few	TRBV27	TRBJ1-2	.	CASSLYATVDYGYTF	TGTGCCAGCAGTTTATACGCCACCGTTGACTATGGCTACACCTTC
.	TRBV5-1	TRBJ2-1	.	CASSQGTPARNEQFF	TGCGCCAGCAGCCAAGGGACTCCTGCGCGCAATGAGCAGTTCTTC
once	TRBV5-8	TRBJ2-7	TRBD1	CASSLPGQGPDEQYF	TGTGCCAGCAGCTTGCCGGGACAGGGTCCCGACGAGCAGTACTTC
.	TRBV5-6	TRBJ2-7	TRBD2	CASSLGLAGTYEQYF	TGTGCCAGCAGCTTGGGGCTAGCGGGAACCTACGAGCAGTACTTC
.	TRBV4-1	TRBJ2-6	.	CASSQPKLGANVLTF	TGCGCCAGCAGCCAACCCAAATTGGGGGCCAACGTCCTGACTTTC
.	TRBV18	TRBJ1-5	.	CASSPLRAKNSNQPQHF	TGTGCCAGCTCACCACTTAGGGCAAAAAATAGCAATCAGCCCCAGCATTTT
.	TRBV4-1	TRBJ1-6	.	CASSQGGGSSYNSPLHF	TGCGCCAGCAGCCAAGGGGGAGGGAGCTCCTATAATTCACCCCTCCACTTT
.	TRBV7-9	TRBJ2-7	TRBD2	CASSPSGRREQYF	TGTGCCAGCAGCCCCTCCGGGAGGCGGGAGCAGTACTTC
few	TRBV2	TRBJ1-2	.	CASSPRHGTNYGYTF	TGTGCCAGCAGTCCTCGACACGGGACTAACTATGGCTACACCTTC
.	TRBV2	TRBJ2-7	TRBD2	CASTPFSPAGAYEQYF	TGTGCCAGCACCCCTTTCTCCCCAGCGGGGGCCTACGAGCAGTACTTC
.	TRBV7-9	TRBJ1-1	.	CASSLRGAGTEAFF	TGTGCCAGCAGCCTGAGGGGGGCGGGGACTGAAGCTTTCTTT
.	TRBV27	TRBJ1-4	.	CASRSLAGSHNEKLFF	TGTGCCAGCCGAAGTCTAGCAGGGTCCCATAATGAAAAACTGTTTTTT
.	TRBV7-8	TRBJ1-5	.	CASSLAQTWDQPQHF	TGTGCCAGCAGCTTAGCACAGACTTGGGATCAGCCCCAGCATTTT
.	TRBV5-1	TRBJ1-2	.	CASSPTLGGANYGYTF	TGCGCCAGCAGCCCCACCCTTGGGGGGGCGAACTATGGCTACACCTTC
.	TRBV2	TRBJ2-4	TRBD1	CASSDATGGNIQYF	TGTGCCAGCAGTGACGCAACAGGGGGAAACATTCAGTACTTC
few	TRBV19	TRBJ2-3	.	CASSIDRSGDTQYF	TGTGCCAGTAGTATAGATCGGTCGGGAGATACGCAGTATTTT
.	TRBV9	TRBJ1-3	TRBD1	CASSRQGLLGNTIYF	TGTGCCAGCAGCCGACAGGGATTATTGGGAAACACCATATATTTT
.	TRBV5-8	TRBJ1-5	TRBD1	CASSRGQGANQPQHF	TGTGCCAGCAGCCGGGGACAGGGGGCGAATCAGCCCCAGCATTTT
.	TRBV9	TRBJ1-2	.	CASSVVLGEDYGYTF	TGTGCCAGCAGCGTAGTCCTAGGGGAGGACTATGGCTACACCTTC
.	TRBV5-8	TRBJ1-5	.	CASSFDGGRYQPQHF	TGTGCCAGCAGCTTCGACGGAGGGCGATATCAGCCCCAGCATTTT
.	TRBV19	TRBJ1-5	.	CASSIGGQLNNQPQHF	TGTGCCAGTAGTATAGGAGGACAGCTGAACAATCAGCCCCAGCATTTT
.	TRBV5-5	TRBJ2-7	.	CASSLVSQGDEQYF	TGTGCCAGCAGCTTGGTTAGTCAGGGCGACGAGCAGTACTTC
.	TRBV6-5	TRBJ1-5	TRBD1	CASRGTGGNQPQHF	TGTGCCAGCAGAGGGACAGGGGGTAATCAGCCCCAGCATTTT
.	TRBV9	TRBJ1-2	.	CASSLTARSYGYTF	TGTGCCAGCAGCCTAACGGCCCGGAGCTATGGCTACACCTTC
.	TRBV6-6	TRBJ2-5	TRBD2	CASSYSWTSGQETQYF	TGTGCCAGCAGTTACTCATGGACTAGCGGGCAAGAGACCCAGTACTTC
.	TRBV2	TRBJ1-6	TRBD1	CASSEKGAGWHNSPLHF	TGTGCCAGCAGTGAAAAGGGGGCAGGTTGGCATAATTCACCCCTCCACTTT
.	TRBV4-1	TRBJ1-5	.	CASRSMTSSNQPQHF	TGCGCCAGCAGGTCCATGACATCCAGCAATCAGCCCCAGCATTTT
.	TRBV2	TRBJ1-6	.	CASSEQSNSPLHF	TGTGCCAGCAGTGAACAGAGCAATTCACCCCTCCACTTT
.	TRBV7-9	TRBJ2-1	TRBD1	CASSVTGTGADEQFF	TGTGCCAGCAGCGTCACCGGGACAGGGGCTGATGAGCAGTTCTTC
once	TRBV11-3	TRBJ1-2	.	CASSSGDSTTYGYTF	TGTGCCAGCAGCTCAGGAGACAGTACAACCTATGGCTACACCTTC
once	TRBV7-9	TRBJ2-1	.	CASRSTGPPINYNEQFF	TGTGCCAGCAGAAGCACAGGGCCCCCGATTAACTACAATGAGCAGTTCTTC
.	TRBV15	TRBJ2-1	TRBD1	CATSRARQGRMHEQFF	TGTGCCACCAGCAGAGCTCGACAGGGGAGAATGCATGAGCAGTTCTTC
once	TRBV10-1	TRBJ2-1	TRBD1	CASRQGAGGEQFF	TGCGCCAGCAGACAGGGGGCAGGGGGTGAGCAGTTCTTC
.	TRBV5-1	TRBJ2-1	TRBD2	CASSLGLAGDNEQFF	TGCGCCAGCAGCTTGGGACTAGCGGGGGACAATGAGCAGTTCTTC
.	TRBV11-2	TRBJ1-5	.	CASSQGVSNQPQHF	TGTGCCAGCAGCCAAGGGGTTAGCAATCAGCCCCAGCATTTT
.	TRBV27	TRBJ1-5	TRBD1	CASSLLGDRAGQPQHF	TGTGCCAGCAGTTTATTGGGGGACAGGGCCGGTCAGCCCCAGCATTTT
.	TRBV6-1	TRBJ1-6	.	CASSGRGAYNSPLHF	TGTGCCAGCAGTGGTCGGGGCGCCTATAATTCACCCCTCCACTTT
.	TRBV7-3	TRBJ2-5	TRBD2	CASSFVRRGLRETQYF	TGTGCCAGCAGCTTTGTCAGGCGGGGGTTACGGGAGACCCAGTACTTC
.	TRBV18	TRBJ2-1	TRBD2	CASSPRGGSYNEQFF	TGTGCCAGCTCACCCCGGGGGGGCTCCTACAATGAGCAGTTCTTC
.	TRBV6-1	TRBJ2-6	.	CASSEAGAFLSGANVLTF	TGTGCCAGCAGTGAGGCAGGGGCGTTTCTCTCTGGGGCCAACGTCCTGACTTTC
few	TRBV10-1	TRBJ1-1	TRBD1	CASSESGTGRGAFF	TGCGCCAGCAGTGAGTCAGGGACAGGTCGTGGAGCTTTCTTT